The 18 T cell receptor beta chains reported below all come from one sample, sequenced in a study of blood T cell repertoires in COVID-19. Repertoires were generated with immunoSEQ multiplex PCR, while TCRdb's copy carries only in-frame clones and drops some. Of a few hundred thousand clones listed, approximately 85% are singletons. The sequenced sample was peripheral blood. These TCRs come from a human donor with COVID-19, enrolled during active disease. The donor label of this sample is uncertain.

The CDR3, as DNA: TGTGCCAGCAGCTCATACGGGACAGGGTCGGGGGAGACCCAGTACTTC. Its protein is CASSSYGTGSGETQYF. V and J are TRBV11-2 and TRBJ2-5; TRBD1 agrees at 9 bases. Trimming cost V 4 bases and J 5 bases; bases outside gene matches: 11. The CDR3 length is 16 residues. Germline CDR1 is SGHAT and CDR2 is FQNNGV.

This chain connects TRBV9 to TRBJ2-7, with D unclear. This CDR3 has 12 amino acids. The germline V gene has CDR1 SGDLS and CDR2 YYNGEE. V lost 0 bases, J lost 7 bases, and 8 bases lay in between. This CDR3 reads CASSVAGSEQYF. CDR3 nucleotides: TGTGCCAGCAGCGTAGCGGGTAGTGAGCAGTACTTC.

The chain recombines TRBV6-5 with TRBJ1-5; D remains unclear. The germline gives CDR1 MNHEY, CDR2 SVGAGI. The length of the CDR3 is 14 residues. Trimming took 6 bases from V and 6 from J, leaving 15 bases between them. The CDR3 spells CASRYEAQGQPQHF. The CDR3 coding sequence is TGTGCCAGCAGATATGAGGCCCAAGGTCAGCCCCAGCATTTT.

The V and J genes are TRBV5-1 and TRBJ1-1, with D possibly TRBD1 on 6 matching bases. Trimming shortened V by 4 bases and J by 4 bases, and 14 bases separated the two germline ends. Germline V gene lookup returns CDR1 SGHRS and CDR2 YFSETQ. The CDR3 spans 14 residues. The CDR3 sequence: CASSTLGTSTEAFF. In nucleotides, the CDR3 is TGCGCCAGCAGCACGCTCGGGACAAGCACTGAAGCTTTCTTT.

The chain uses TRBV11-3 and TRBJ1-1; D gene ambiguous. This CDR3 is 14 amino acids long. CDR1 SGHNT and CDR2 YENEEA come from the germline V gene. V was shortened by 5 bases and J by 5 bases, with 15 bases between the two germline ends. The CDR3 loop reads CASSPTGPGTEAFF. The CDR3 DNA sequence: TGTGCCAGCAGCCCCACCGGCCCCGGGACTGAAGCTTTCTTT.

The V call is TRBV29-1, the J call TRBJ2-7, with 8 bases fitting TRBD1. V was pared by 6 bases and J by 1 base, with 5 bases of the junction left unmatched. CDR1 and CDR2 from the germline V gene are SQVTM and ANQGSEA. The CDR3 contains 13 residues. The CDR3 region is CSVGTGSSYEQYF. The CDR3 DNA follows: TGCAGCGTGGGGACAGGTTCATCCTACGAGCAGTACTTC.

The chain couples TRBV15 to TRBJ2-2; D is ambiguous. CDR1 and CDR2 from the germline V gene are LNHNV and YYDKDF (reference sequence). V was clipped by 0 bases and J by 4 bases, with 9 bases between them. CDR3 length equals 15 residues. Written as DNA, the CDR3 is TGTGCCACCAGCAGAGAGGCTCGCGGCACCGGGGAGCTGTTTTTT. Residues: CATSREARGTGELFF.

CDR3 region: CASTPGRGGEQYF. For the CDR3, the DNA is TGTGCCAGCACCCCAGGGCGGGGAGGCGAGCAGTACTTC. The chain recombines TRBV7-2 with TRBJ2-7; possible D gene TRBD2, 6 bases. Germline-derived CDR1 and CDR2 are SGHTA and FQGNSA. The CDR3 runs to 13 residues. The V end was cut by 7 bases, the J end by 6 bases, with 16 bases between.

V and J are TRBV11-3 and TRBJ1-2; D remains unclear. The V and J ends lost 2 bases and 6 bases respectively, with 7 bases between them. In germline, CDR1 is SGHNT, CDR2 YENEEA. The CDR3 has 12 residues. CDR3 sequence: CASSLRGNGYTF. Here the CDR3 DNA reads TGTGCCAGCAGCTTACGGGGTAATGGCTACACCTTC.

This chain's CDR3 is CASSLLRDTQYF. Here the CDR3 DNA reads TGTGCCAGCAGTTTATTACGGGATACGCAGTATTTT. The rearrangement uses TRBV12-3 or TRBV12-4 and TRBJ2-3, with D uncertain. Trimming removed 2 bases from V and 6 bases from J, with 6 bases in between. CDR3 length: 12 residues.

This chain uses TRBV24-1 with TRBJ1-1, with unresolved D. The CDR3 covers 16 residues. The germline V and J ends were trimmed by 3 bases and 1 base, with 14 bases remaining between them. Germline CDR1 and CDR2: KGHDR and SFDVKD. For the CDR3, the DNA is TGTGCCACCAGTGATCCGCGGGGAGACAAGAACACTGAAGCTTTCTTT. Translation: CATSDPRGDKNTEAFF.

V gene TRBV6-6 combines with J gene TRBJ1-3; a weak D match, TRBD1 (6 bases). The CDR3 is made up of 13 amino acids. The V gene's germline CDR1 is MNHNY and CDR2 SVGAGI (reference sequence). V was clipped by 7 bases and J by 3 bases, with 10 bases between them. CDR3 DNA: TGTGCCAGCACGGCGGACAGTGGAAACACCATATATTTT. This translates into CASTADSGNTIYF.

The J gene is TRBJ2-1, the V gene TRBV10-2; D ambiguous. CDR3 length equals 11 residues. V was trimmed by 4 bases and J by 16 bases, leaving 14 bases between them. Germline lookup yields CDR1 WSHSY and CDR2 SAAADI. This CDR3 is CASSGSMSEFF. DNA for the CDR3: TGCGCCAGCAGTGGGAGCATGAGCGAATTCTTC.

This rearrangement joins TRBV2 to TRBJ2-3, with D possibly matching TRBD1 (6 bases). The length of the CDR3 is 16 residues. Looked up from germline, CDR1 is SNHLY and CDR2 is FYNNEI. V dropped 7 bases and J dropped 5 bases, with 22 bases sitting between them. The CDR3 DNA reads TGTGCCAGCAAAGGCAGGGGACAAACGGTCGGAGATACGCAGTATTTT. Amino acid sequence: CASKGRGQTVGDTQYF.

The chain joins TRBV9 to TRBJ2-3; 8 nucleotides line up with TRBD2. CDR1 is SGDLS and CDR2 is YYNGEE in the germline V gene. The CDR3 contains 17 residues. Unmatched junction bases numbered 12, after V lost 1 base and J lost 5 bases. This chain's CDR3 is CASSVYVAGLPGDTQYF. The DNA of the CDR3 is TGTGCCAGCAGCGTATACGTAGCGGGACTACCTGGAGATACGCAGTATTTT.

The chain has TRBV7-2 and TRBJ2-7; the match to TRBD1 covers 8 bases. The length of the CDR3 is 14 residues. The ends lost 3 bases at V and 2 bases at J; junction bases unmatched: 3. The germline V gene encodes CDR1 SGHTA and CDR2 FQGNSA. The CDR3 sequence: CASSLGDRTYEQYF. CDR3 nucleotide sequence: TGTGCCAGCAGCTTGGGGGACAGGACCTACGAGCAGTACTTC.

This clone appeared a single time. The rearrangement joins TRBV10-3 to TRBJ2-6; weak D call: TRBD1 (5 bases). This CDR3 has 15 amino acids. Trimming pared 6 bases from V and 4 bases from J, leaving 13 bases between. Per the germline V gene, CDR1 is ENHRY and CDR2 is SYGVKD. CDR3 in amino acids: CAISVQEPGANVLTF. The CDR3 nucleotides are TGTGCCATCAGCGTACAGGAGCCCGGGGCCAACGTCCTGACTTTC.

The V call is TRBV5-1, the J call TRBJ2-3; 10 bases match TRBD2. The length of the CDR3 is 16 residues. Germline V gene lookup returns CDR1 SGHRS and CDR2 YFSETQ. Trimming at V came to 4 bases and at J to 6 bases, leaving 11 bases not matched to a gene. CDR3 coding DNA: TGCGCCAGCAGCCTCGGAGCGGGAGGGCCTTTTGATACGCAGTATTTT. Translated, it gives CASSLGAGGPFDTQYF.